The 25 T cell receptor beta chains below were found in one sample sequenced in a study of shared clonotypes between healthy human individuals. Profiling relied on immunoSEQ multiplex PCR, and the TCRdb table lists in-frame clones only, not all of them. The table includes more than 1.2 million clones, less than 99% detected once. The specimen sequenced was naive CD4+ T cells sorted from blood. Specified subset: CD45RA+ positively selected. Receptors originate from a man aged 25-40 years in good health.

The V call is TRBV2, the J call TRBJ2-7; tentative D call: TRBD2 (6 bases). Germline V CDR1 and CDR2: SNHLY, FYNNEI. CDR3 size: 15 residues. V lost 6 bases and J lost 3, with 18 bases in between. The CDR3 DNA reads as TGTGCCAGCAGCGAAAGGGGACGGGGAGGCTACGAGCAGTACTTC. It translates to CASSERGRGGYEQYF.

Worth noting for this clone: Other DNA sequences in the same sample also yield this CDR3. The chain joins TRBV29-1 to TRBJ2-7; TRBD1 matches at 8 bases. The CDR3 loop spans 10 amino acids. Germline values: CDR1 SQVTM, CDR2 ANQGSEA. V lost 6 bases and J lost 6; bases outside the gene matches: 1. In nucleotides, the CDR3 is TGCAGCGTCGGGACAGGCGAGCAGTACTTC. This codes for CSVGTGEQYF.

This rearrangement joins TRBV18 to TRBJ2-1, with 8 nucleotides matching TRBD2. J was trimmed by 6 bases and V by 1 base; bases with no gene match: 11. Looked up from germline, CDR1 is KGHSH and CDR2 is LQKENI. The CDR3 extends over 17 amino acids. CDR3 region: CASSPLGTRGAGNEQFF. The CDR3 DNA follows: TGTGCCAGCTCACCACTAGGGACTAGAGGGGCGGGCAATGAGCAGTTCTTC. Based on the CDR3 plus reference TRBV18 and TRBJ2-1, the full variable domain is NAGVMQNPRHLVRRRGQEARLRCSPMKGHSHVYWYRQLPEEGLKFMVYLQKENIIDESGMPKERFSAEFPKEGPSILRIQQVVRGDSAAYFCASSPLGTRGAGNEQFFGPGTRLTVL.

The chain links TRBV7-3 to TRBJ2-2; D gene unclear. Germline values: CDR1 SGHTA, CDR2 FQGTGA. This CDR3 contains 13 residues. V shed 2 bases and J shed 5 bases, with 6 bases lying between them. CDR3 region: CASSLRRTGELFF. The CDR3 nucleotides read TGTGCCAGCAGCTTACGCCGGACCGGGGAGCTGTTTTTT.

This sequence joins TRBV27 and TRBJ1-2; 8 bases map to TRBD1. The CDR3 has 13 residues. After removal of 8 bases from V and 4 bases from J, the junction contained 6 bases not matched to a gene. In germline, CDR1 is MNHEY, CDR2 SMNVEV (reference sequence). CDR3 sequence reads: CASGQGAVYGYTF. The CDR3 DNA follows: TGTGCCAGCGGACAGGGCGCTGTCTATGGCTACACCTTC.

V gene TRBV5-1 combines with J gene TRBJ2-2; 14 bases align to TRBD2. The V gene's germline CDR1 is SGHRS and CDR2 YFSETQ. This CDR3 region has 18 residues. The J segment lost 7 bases and the V segment lost 6 bases, leaving 14 bases of the junction unmatched. The CDR3 DNA reads as TGCGCCAGCAACATTGAGGGGACTAGCGGGAGTTTTGTCGGGGAGCTGTTTTTT. This sequence encodes CASNIEGTSGSFVGELFF.

The chain recombines TRBV19 with TRBJ2-1; 12 nucleotides match TRBD2. Germline V gene sequence: CDR1 LNHDA, CDR2 SQIVND (reference sequence). V was pared by 9 bases and J by 9 bases, with 21 bases of the junction left unmatched. The CDR3 contains 18 residues. This CDR3 reads CARTTSGSPLTLCGEQFF. In nucleotides, the CDR3 is TGTGCCAGGACGACTAGCGGGAGTCCCCTTACTTTATGTGGTGAGCAGTTCTTC.

This sequence joins TRBV2 and TRBJ1-5; TRBD1 matches at 8 bases. The ends lost 7 bases at V and 4 bases at J; junction bases unmatched: 3. The CDR3 is 13 amino acids. Germline V CDR1 and CDR2: SNHLY, FYNNEI. The CDR3 loop is CASKGQANQPQHF. CDR3 coding DNA: TGTGCCAGCAAGGGACAGGCAAATCAGCCCCAGCATTTT.

The V gene is TRBV29-1, the J gene TRBJ2-5, with D perhaps given as TRBD1 or TRBD2 (5 bases each). The CDR3 is 16 residues long. With 4 bases removed from V and 9 bases from J, the gap between germline ends came to 27 bases. Germline V CDR1 and CDR2: SQVTM, ANQGSEA. CDR3 in amino acids: CSVGRLDGAKIMSQYF. CDR3 sequence (DNA): TGCAGCGTTGGCCGTTTAGACGGGGCGAAGATTATGTCCCAGTACTTC.

The V and J genes are TRBV4-3 and TRBJ2-7; TRBD1 agrees at 11 bases. The CDR3 loop spans 15 amino acids. Germline CDR1 reads LGHNA; CDR2 reads YSLEER. The J segment lost 2 bases and the V segment lost 3 bases, leaving 3 bases of the junction unmatched. CDR3 DNA: TGCGCCAGCAGCCAGGCGGACAGGGGGCCCTACGAGCAGTACTTC. Translated, it gives CASSQADRGPYEQYF.

This chain uses TRBV5-6 with TRBJ2-3; 8 positions match TRBD2. This CDR3 is built from 17 residues. Germline loops: CDR1 SGHDT, CDR2 YYEEEE. J gave up 5 bases and V 4 bases, and 15 bases lay outside the gene matches. The CDR3 reads CASSPPGVAGSLDTQYF. CDR3 nucleotide sequence: TGTGCCAGCAGCCCCCCGGGGGTAGCGGGATCGTTAGATACGCAGTATTTT.

This rearrangement joins TRBV5-5 to TRBJ2-7; no clear D gene. V was clipped by 0 bases and J by 3 bases, with 10 bases between them. Germline loops: CDR1 SGHKS, CDR2 YYEKEE (reference sequence). CDR3 size: 14 residues. CDR3: CASSLEIGFYEQYF. CDR3 in DNA: TGTGCCAGCAGCTTGGAAATCGGCTTCTACGAGCAGTACTTC.

CDR3 sequence reads: CASSPPRSRAGATEQYF. The CDR3 DNA reads as TGTGCCAGCTCACCACCGAGGTCAAGGGCGGGGGCCACCGAGCAGTACTTC. This chain joins TRBV18 and TRBJ2-7, with D perhaps matching TRBD2 (7 bases). CDR1 is KGHSH, CDR2 LQKENI, per germline. The germline V and J ends were trimmed by 0 bases and 6 bases, with 21 bases remaining between them. The CDR3 has 17 residues.

The V call is TRBV6-5, the J call TRBJ2-7; D possibly corresponds to TRBD1 (6 bases). V lost 2 bases to trimming and J lost 2 bases, with 10 bases between them. CDR3 length: 14 amino acids. Germline V gene data show CDR1 as MNHEY and CDR2 as SVGAGI. The CDR3 DNA reads TGTGCCAGCAGTTACCTCGGGACAACCTACGAGCAGTACTTC. Amino acids: CASSYLGTTYEQYF.

The chain carries TRBV19 and TRBJ1-5; perhaps TRBD1 as D (5 bases). The CDR3 spans 16 residues. Germline CDR1 LNHDA, CDR2 SQIVND (reference sequence). V lost 2 bases to trimming and J lost 5 bases, with 16 bases between them. Here the CDR3 reads CASSIILGGAHQPQHF. For the CDR3, the DNA is TGTGCCAGTAGTATAATATTGGGGGGAGCGCATCAGCCCCAGCATTTT. Supplemented by reference TRBV19 and TRBJ1-5, the full variable domain reads DGGITQSPKYLFRKEGQNVTLSCEQNLNHDAMYWYRQDPGQGLRLIYYSQIVNDFQKGDIAEGYSVSREKKESFPLTVTSAQKNPTAFYLCASSIILGGAHQPQHFGDGTRLSIL.

This rearrangement joins TRBV11-2 to TRBJ2-5; D is ambiguous. This CDR3 comprises 15 residues. The germline V gene encodes CDR1 SGHAT and CDR2 FQNNGV. Trimming removed 2 bases from V and 5 bases from J, with 15 bases in between. The CDR3: CASSLNRAVGETQYF. DNA for the CDR3: TGTGCCAGCAGCTTAAATCGGGCAGTAGGGGAGACCCAGTACTTC.

The CDR3, as DNA: TGTGCCAGCAGCTTAGACGGGGGACTGAACACTGAAGCTTTCTTT. It encodes CASSLDGGLNTEAFF. The chain is built from TRBV7-2 and TRBJ1-1; D is possibly TRBD1 (5 bases). This CDR3 spans 15 amino acids. The V gene lost 1 base and the J gene lost 0 bases, with 9 bases spanning the gap. Per the germline V gene, CDR1 is SGHTA and CDR2 is FQGNSA.

This chain links TRBV2 with TRBJ2-7; D is perhaps TRBD2 (7 bases). The CDR3 loop spans 15 amino acids. Trimming cost V 5 bases and J 4 bases, with 18 bases left between them. Germline CDR1 SNHLY, CDR2 FYNNEI. CDR3 DNA: TGTGCCAGCAGTTCTTTACGGGGGGCAGCTTACGAGCAGTACTTC. Translated: CASSSLRGAAYEQYF.

The V call is TRBV19, the J call TRBJ2-7; D remains ambiguous. Germline V gives CDR1 LNHDA, CDR2 SQIVND (reference sequence). The CDR3 totals 14 residues. V lost 1 base, J lost 0 bases, and 7 bases lay in between. The CDR3 bases are TGTGCCAGTAGTATAGTGTCGGACTCCTACGAGCAGTACTTC. This codes for CASSIVSDSYEQYF.

This clone was counted a single time. The V gene is TRBV7-8, the J gene TRBJ2-1; TRBD2 matches at 11 bases. Germline trimming cut 5 bases from V and 2 bases from J; bases unmatched to any gene: 11. Germline CDR1 is SGHVS and CDR2 is FQNEAQ. This CDR3 is 18 amino acids long. CDR3 bases: TGTGCCAGCAGCCCCCAGGGTACTAGCGGGAGCCCCTACAATGAGCAGTTCTTC. Translated, it gives CASSPQGTSGSPYNEQFF.

The chain joins TRBV7-6 to TRBJ2-7; 8 nucleotides line up with TRBD1. Germline V gives CDR1 SGHVS, CDR2 FNYEAQ. The CDR3 sequence is 16 residues long. The V and J ends lost 1 base and 6 bases, in that order; junction bases with no gene match: 11. The CDR3 DNA is TGTGCCAGCAGCTTAGTGGACAGGGCAAAAAGAACCGAGCAGTACTTC. As protein: CASSLVDRAKRTEQYF.

The V gene is TRBV25-1, the J gene TRBJ2-7, with TRBD2 as a possible D gene (6 bases). Trimming pared 2 bases from V and 2 bases from J, leaving 7 bases between. The germline CDR1 and CDR2 sequences are MGHDK and SYGVNS. The CDR3 is 13 amino acids. The CDR3: CASSEAGPYEQYF. CDR3 coding DNA: TGTGCCAGCAGTGAAGCGGGACCCTACGAGCAGTACTTC.

This rearrangement joins TRBV11-2 to TRBJ2-1, with 12 nucleotides matching TRBD2. This CDR3 is built from 15 residues. J lost 7 bases, V lost 0 bases, and 1 base had no gene match. Germline assignment: CDR1 SGHAT and CDR2 FQNNGV. CDR3 nucleotide sequence: TGTGCCAGCAGCTTAGAACTAGCGGGAGGAAATGAGCAGTTCTTC. The encoded protein is CASSLELAGGNEQFF.

The chain links TRBV28 to TRBJ2-7, with 7 positions matching TRBD2. Germline V lookup: CDR1 MDHEN, CDR2 SYDVKM. With V trimmed by 4 bases and J by 4 bases, 13 bases remained unmatched. The CDR3 spans 16 residues. The CDR3 region is CASSWQHGRGSYEQYF. CDR3 bases: TGTGCCAGCAGTTGGCAGCACGGGCGGGGGTCTTACGAGCAGTACTTC. The whole variable domain, remainder taken from reference TRBV28 and TRBJ2-7, is DVKVTQSSRYLVKRTGEKVFLECVQDMDHENMFWYRQDPGLGLRLIYFSYDVKMKEKGDIPEGYSVSREKKERFSLILESASTNQTSMYLCASSWQHGRGSYEQYFGPGTRLTVT.

V and J are TRBV5-5 and TRBJ1-3; the match to TRBD1 covers 7 bases. CDR1 and CDR2 (germline): SGHKS, YYEKEE (reference sequence). The V and J ends lost 0 bases and 0 bases, in that order; junction bases with no gene match: 12. The CDR3 covers 19 residues. The CDR3 DNA is TGTGCCAGCAGCTTGGCAGTCGGGCAGGGGGTTTACTCTGGAAACACCATATATTTT. This translates into CASSLAVGQGVYSGNTIYF.